This T cell receptor (beta chain) was found in a study of blood T cell repertoires in COVID-19. The table came from immunoSEQ multiplex PCR; TCRdb's copy has only in-frame clones and leaves some out. The repertoire has some 240,000 clones, around 83% of them found once; the top ten carry 1.5% to 1.7%. J was trimmed by 4 bases and V by 0 bases; bases with no gene match: 3. CDR1 is SGDLS, CDR2 YYNGEE, per germline. CDR3 size: 15 residues. The gene calls are TRBV9 and TRBJ1-2; 10 positions agree with TRBD1. The source is a woman between 40 and 55 years old who had recovered from COVID-19. Sample: peripheral blood. The CDR3 DNA reads as TGTGCCAGCAGCGTAGAGACAGGGGGCCGCTATGGCTACACCTTC. This sequence encodes CASSVETGGRYGYTF.